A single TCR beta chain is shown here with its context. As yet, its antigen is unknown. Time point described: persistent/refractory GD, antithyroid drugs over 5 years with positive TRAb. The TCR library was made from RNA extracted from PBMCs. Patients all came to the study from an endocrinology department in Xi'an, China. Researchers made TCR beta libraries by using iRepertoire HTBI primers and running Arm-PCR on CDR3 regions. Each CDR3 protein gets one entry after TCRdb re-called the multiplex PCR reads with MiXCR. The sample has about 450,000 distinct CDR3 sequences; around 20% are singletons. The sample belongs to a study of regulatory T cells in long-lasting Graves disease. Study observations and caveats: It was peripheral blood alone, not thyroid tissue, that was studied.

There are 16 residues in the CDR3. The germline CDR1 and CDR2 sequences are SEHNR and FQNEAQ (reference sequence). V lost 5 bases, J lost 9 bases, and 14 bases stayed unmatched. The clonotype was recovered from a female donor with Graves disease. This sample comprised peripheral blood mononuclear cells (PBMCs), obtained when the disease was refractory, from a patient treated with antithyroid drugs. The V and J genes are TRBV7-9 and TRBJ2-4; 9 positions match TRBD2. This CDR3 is CASSPSGGRLYGIQYF. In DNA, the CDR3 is TGTGCCAGCAGCCCCAGCGGGGGGCGGTTGTATGGCATTCAGTACTTC.